This T cell receptor (beta chain) derives from a study of T-cell memory formation after mild COVID-19. The CDR3 has 13 residues. In germline, CDR1 is DFQATT, CDR2 SNEGSKA (reference sequence). Between the trimmed V and J ends, which lost 6 bases and 4 bases, there was a span of 16 bases. The study, taken as a whole, reports: The main location of contracting CD4+ clones was CM and EM, and that of contracting CD8+ clones was EMRA.

This clonotype has only a few counts. Its antigen remains unidentified. Constant-segment primers served in 5'RACE that generated TCR alpha and TCR beta cDNA libraries bearing sample barcodes and UMIs. MiXCR, applied by TCRdb to the 5' RACE reads, yields one record per CDR3 protein. The table includes around 500,000 distinct CDR3 sequences, about 18% detected once. The genes are TRBV20-1 and TRBJ2-7; D uncertain. This TCR was sampled from an adult woman who had mild COVID-19 (a few samples of this study predate the infection). Cell type and time point are not known. Sequencing was performed on PBMCs or a T cell subset sorted from them (not recorded which). The CDR3 DNA sequence: TGCAGTGCCACCCACCCAGCAAAGTACGAGCAGTACTTC. As protein: CSATHPAKYEQYF.